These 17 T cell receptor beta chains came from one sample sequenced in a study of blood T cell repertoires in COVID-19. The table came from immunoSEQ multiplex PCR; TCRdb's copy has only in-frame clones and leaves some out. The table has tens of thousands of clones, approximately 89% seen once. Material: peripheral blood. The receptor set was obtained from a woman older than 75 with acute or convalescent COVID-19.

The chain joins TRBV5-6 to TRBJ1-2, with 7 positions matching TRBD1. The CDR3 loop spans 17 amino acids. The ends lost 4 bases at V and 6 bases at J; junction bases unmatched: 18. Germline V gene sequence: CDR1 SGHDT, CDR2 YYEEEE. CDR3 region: CASSPFRTGQGLDGYTF. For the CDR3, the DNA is TGTGCCAGCAGCCCTTTCAGGACAGGACAAGGCTTAGATGGCTACACCTTC.

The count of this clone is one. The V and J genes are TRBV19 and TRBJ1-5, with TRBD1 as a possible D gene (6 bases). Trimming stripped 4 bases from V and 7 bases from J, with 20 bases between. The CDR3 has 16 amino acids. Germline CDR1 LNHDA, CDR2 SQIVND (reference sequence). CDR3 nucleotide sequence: TGTGCCAGTAGTACGACGAGACAGGCCAGTAGACAGCCCCAGCATTTT. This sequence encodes CASSTTRQASRQPQHF.

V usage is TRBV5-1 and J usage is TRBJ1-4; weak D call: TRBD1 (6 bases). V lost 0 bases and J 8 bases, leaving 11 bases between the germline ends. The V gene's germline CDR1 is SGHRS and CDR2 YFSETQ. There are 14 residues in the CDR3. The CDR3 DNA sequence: TGCGCCAGCAGCTTGGACAGGGTGGGAGAAAAACTGTTTTTT. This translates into CASSLDRVGEKLFF.

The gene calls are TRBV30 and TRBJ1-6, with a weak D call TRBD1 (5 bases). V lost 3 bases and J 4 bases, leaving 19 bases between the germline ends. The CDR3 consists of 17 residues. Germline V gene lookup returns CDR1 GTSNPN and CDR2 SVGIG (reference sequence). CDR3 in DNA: TGTGCCTGGAGCCGTGCTCTCGACAGAGTATATAATTCACCCCTCCACTTT. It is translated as CAWSRALDRVYNSPLHF.

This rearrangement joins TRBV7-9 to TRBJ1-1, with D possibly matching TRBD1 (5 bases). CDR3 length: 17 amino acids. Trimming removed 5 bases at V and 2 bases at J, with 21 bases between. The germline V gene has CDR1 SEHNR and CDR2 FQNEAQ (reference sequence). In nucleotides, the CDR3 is TGTGCCAGCAGCCCACTAATCAATTACAGGACAAACACTGAAGCTTTCTTT. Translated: CASSPLINYRTNTEAFF. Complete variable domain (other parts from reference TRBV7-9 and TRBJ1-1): DTGVSQNPRHKITKRGQNVTFRCDPISEHNRLYWYRQTLGQGPEFLTYFQNEAQLEKSRLLSDRFSAERPKGSFSTLEIQRTEQGDSAMYLCASSPLINYRTNTEAFFGQGTRLTVV.

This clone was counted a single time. The CDR3 loop reads CASSLYSADTQYF. In DNA form, the CDR3 reads TGTGCCAGCAGCTTATATTCGGCAGATACGCAGTATTTT. The chain joins TRBV13 to TRBJ2-3; D gene uncertain. This CDR3 is built from 13 residues. The ends were cut back, 2 bases at V and 4 bases at J, with 7 bases in the middle. CDR1 is PRHDT, CDR2 FYEKMQ, per germline (reference sequence).

The CDR3 coding sequence is TGTGCCAGCAGCTTACAAACGGAAGCTTTCTTT. Translated: CASSLQTEAFF. The rearrangement links TRBV5-4 to TRBJ1-1, with D hard to call. CDR1 and CDR2 from the germline V gene are SGHNT and YYREEE (reference sequence). Between the trimmed V and J ends, which lost 2 bases and 8 bases, there was a span of 7 bases. The length of the CDR3 is 11 residues.

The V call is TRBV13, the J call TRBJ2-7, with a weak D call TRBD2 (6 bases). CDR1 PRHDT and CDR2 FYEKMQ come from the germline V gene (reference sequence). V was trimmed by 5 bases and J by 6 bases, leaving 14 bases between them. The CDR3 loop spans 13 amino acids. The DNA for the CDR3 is TGTGCCAGCAGCCCCCGTGGAGGGGCCGAGCAGTACTTC. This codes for CASSPRGGAEQYF.

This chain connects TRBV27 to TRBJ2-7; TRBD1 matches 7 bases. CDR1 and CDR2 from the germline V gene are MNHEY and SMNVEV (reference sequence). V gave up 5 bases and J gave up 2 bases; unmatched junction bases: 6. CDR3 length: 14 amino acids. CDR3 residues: CASSPRDSAYEQYF. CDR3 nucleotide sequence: TGTGCCAGCAGTCCTCGGGACAGTGCCTACGAGCAGTACTTC.

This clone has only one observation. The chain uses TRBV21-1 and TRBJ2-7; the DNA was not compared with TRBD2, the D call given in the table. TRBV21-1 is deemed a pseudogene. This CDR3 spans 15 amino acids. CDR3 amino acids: CASSKVYVVAYEQYF. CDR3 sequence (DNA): TGTGCCAGCAGCAAAGTCTACGTAGTTGCCTACGAGCAGTACTTC.

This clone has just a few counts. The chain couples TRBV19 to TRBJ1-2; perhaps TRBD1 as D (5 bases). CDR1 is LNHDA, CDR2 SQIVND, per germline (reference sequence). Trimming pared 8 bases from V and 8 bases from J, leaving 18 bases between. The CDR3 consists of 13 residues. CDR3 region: CASHNGPGRGYTF. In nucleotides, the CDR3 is TGTGCCAGTCACAACGGGCCAGGGAGGGGCTACACCTTC.

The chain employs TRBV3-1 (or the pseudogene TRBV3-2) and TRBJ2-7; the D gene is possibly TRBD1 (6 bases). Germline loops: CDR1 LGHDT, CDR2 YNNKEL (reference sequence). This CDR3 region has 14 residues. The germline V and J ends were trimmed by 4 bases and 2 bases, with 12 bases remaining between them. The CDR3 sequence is CASSRRQAPYEQYF. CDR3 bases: TGTGCCAGCAGCCGACGACAGGCACCCTACGAGCAGTACTTC.

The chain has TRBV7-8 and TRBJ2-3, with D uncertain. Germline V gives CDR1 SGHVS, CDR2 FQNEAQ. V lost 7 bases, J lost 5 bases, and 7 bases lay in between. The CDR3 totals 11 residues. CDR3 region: CASTLGDTQYF. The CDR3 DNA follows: TGTGCCAGCACCCTCGGAGATACGCAGTATTTT.

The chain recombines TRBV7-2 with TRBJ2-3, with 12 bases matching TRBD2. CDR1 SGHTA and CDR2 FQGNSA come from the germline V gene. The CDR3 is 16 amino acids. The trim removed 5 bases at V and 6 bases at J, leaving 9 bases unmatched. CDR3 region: CASSTGLAGPSDTQYF. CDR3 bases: TGTGCCAGCAGCACCGGACTAGCGGGACCGTCGGATACGCAGTATTTT.

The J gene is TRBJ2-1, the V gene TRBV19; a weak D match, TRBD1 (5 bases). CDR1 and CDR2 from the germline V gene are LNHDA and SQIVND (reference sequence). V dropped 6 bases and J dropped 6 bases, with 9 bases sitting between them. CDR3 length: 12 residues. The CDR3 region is CASSQGVNEQFF. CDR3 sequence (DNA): TGTGCCAGTAGCCAAGGGGTCAATGAGCAGTTCTTC.

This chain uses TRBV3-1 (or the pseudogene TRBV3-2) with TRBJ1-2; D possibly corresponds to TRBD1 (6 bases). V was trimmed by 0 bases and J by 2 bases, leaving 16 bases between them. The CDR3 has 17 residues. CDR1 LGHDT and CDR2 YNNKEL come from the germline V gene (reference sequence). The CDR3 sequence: CASSQDWGQGFNYGYTF. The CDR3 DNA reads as TGTGCCAGCAGCCAAGATTGGGGACAAGGCTTCAACTATGGCTACACCTTC.

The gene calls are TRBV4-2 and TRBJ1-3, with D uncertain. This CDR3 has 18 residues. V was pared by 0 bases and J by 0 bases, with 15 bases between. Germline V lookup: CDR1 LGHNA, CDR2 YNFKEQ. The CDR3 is CASSQELPGGSSGNTIYF. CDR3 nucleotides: TGTGCCAGCAGCCAAGAACTCCCTGGCGGAAGCTCTGGAAACACCATATATTTT.